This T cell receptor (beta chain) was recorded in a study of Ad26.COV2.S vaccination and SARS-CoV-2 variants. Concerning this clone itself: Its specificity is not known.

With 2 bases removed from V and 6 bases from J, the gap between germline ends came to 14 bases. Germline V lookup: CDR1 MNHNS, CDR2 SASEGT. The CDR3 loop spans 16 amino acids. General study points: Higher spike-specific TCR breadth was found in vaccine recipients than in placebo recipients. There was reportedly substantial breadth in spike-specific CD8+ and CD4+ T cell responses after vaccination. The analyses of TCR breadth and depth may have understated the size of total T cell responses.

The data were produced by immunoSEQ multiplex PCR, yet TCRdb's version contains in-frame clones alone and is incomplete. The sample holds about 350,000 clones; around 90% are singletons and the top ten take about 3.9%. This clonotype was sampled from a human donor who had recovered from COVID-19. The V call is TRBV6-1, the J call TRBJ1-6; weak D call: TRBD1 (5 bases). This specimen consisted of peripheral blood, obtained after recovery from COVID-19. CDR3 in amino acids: CASSEYRDAVNSPLHF. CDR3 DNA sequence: TGTGCCAGCAGTGAATACCGGGACGCCGTTAATTCACCCCTCCACTTT.